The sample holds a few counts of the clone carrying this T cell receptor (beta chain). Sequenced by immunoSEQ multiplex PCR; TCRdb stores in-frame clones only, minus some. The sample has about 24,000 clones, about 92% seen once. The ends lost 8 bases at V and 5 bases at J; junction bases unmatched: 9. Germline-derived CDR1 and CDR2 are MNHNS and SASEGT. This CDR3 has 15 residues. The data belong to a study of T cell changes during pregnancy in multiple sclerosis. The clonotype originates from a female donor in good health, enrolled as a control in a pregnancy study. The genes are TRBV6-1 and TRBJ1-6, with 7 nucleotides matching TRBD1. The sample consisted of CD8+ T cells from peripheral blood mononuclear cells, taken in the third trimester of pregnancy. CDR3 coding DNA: TGTGCCAGCGACACGACAGGGTCTGATAATTCACCCCTCCACTTT. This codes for CASDTTGSDNSPLHF.